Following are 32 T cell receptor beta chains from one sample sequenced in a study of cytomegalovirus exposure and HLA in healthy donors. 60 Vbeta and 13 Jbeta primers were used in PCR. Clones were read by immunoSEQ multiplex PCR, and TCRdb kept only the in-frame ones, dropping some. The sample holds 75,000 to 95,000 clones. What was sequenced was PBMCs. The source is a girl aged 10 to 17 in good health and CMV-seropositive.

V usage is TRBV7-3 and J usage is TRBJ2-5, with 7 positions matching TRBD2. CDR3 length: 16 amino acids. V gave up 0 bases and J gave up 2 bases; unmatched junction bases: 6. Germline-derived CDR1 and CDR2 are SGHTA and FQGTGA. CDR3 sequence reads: CASSLTGGRGQETQYF. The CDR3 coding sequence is TGTGCCAGCAGCTTAACTGGAGGGAGGGGTCAAGAGACCCAGTACTTC.

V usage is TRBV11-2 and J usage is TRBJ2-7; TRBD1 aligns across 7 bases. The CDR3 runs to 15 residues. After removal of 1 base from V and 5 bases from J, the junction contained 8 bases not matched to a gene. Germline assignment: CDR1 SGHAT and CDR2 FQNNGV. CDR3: CASSLAVGGRDEQYV. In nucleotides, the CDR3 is TGTGCCAGCAGCTTAGCTGTAGGGGGCAGGGACGAGCAGTACGTC.

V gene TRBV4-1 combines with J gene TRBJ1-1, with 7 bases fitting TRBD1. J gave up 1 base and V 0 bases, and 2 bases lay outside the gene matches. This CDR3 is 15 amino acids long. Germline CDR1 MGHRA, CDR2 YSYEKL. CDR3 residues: CASSQENRGNTEAFF. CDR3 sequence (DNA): TGCGCCAGCAGCCAAGAAAACAGGGGGAACACTGAAGCTTTCTTT.

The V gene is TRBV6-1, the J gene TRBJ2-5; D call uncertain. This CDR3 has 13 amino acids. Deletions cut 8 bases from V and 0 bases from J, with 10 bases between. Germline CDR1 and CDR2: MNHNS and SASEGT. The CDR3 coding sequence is TGTGCCAGCCCAGATTTGTACCAAGAGACCCAGTACTTC. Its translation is CASPDLYQETQYF.

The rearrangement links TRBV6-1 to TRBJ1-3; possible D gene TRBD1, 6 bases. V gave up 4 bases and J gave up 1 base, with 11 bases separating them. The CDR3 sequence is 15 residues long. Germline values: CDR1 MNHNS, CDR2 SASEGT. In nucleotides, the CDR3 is TGTGCCAGCAGTGGAGTAGACAGGTCTGGAAACACCATATATTTT. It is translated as CASSGVDRSGNTIYF.

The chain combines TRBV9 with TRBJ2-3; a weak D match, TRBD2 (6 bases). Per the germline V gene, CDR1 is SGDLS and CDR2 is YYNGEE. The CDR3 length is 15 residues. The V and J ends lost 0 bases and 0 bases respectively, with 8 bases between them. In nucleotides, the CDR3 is TGTGCCAGCAGCGTAGGGGGGGATAGCACAGATACGCAGTATTTT. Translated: CASSVGGDSTDTQYF.

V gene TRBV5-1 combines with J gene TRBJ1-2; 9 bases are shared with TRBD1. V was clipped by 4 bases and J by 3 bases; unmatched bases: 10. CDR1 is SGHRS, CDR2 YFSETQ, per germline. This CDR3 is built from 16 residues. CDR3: CASSEPGQGIYYGYTF. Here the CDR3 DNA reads TGCGCCAGCAGCGAACCGGGACAGGGAATTTACTATGGCTACACCTTC.

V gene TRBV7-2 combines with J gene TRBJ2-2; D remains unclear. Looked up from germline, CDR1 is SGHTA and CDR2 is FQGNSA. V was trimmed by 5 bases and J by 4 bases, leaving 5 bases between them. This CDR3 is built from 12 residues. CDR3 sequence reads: CASSPRTGELFF. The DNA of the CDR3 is TGTGCCAGCAGCCCTCGCACCGGGGAGCTGTTTTTT.

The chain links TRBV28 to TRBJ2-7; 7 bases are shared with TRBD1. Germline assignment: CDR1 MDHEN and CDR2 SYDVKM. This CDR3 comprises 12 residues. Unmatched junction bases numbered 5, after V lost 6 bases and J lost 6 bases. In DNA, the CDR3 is TGTGCCAGCAGCCGAGGGGGCACCGAGCAGTACGTC. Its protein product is CASSRGGTEQYV.

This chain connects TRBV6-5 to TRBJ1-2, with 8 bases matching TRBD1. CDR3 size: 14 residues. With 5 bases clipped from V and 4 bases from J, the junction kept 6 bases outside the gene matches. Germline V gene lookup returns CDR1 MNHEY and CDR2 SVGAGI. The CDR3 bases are TGTGCCAGCAGTCGGACAGGGATCTCCTATGGCTACACCTTC. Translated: CASSRTGISYGYTF.

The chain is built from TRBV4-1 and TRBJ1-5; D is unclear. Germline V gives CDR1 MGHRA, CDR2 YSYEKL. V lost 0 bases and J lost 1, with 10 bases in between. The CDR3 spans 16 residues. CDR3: CASSQEEFPSNQPQHF. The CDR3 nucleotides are TGCGCCAGCAGCCAAGAAGAGTTCCCCAGCAATCAGCCCCAGCATTTT.

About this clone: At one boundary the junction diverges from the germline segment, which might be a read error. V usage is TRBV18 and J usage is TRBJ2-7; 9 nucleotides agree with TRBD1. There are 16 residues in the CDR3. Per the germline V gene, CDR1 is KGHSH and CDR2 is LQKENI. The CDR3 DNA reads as TGTGCCAGCGCACCATCTGCGGGACAGGGACTCCACGAGCAGTACTTC. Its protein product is CASAPSAGQGLHEQYF.

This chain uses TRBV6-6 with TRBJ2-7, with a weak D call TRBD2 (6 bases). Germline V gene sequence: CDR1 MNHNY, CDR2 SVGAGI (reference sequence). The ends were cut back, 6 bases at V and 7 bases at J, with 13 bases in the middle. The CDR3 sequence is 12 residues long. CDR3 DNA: TGTGCCAGCAGCCCGGGGGAAAGGGAGCAGTACGTC. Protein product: CASSPGEREQYV.

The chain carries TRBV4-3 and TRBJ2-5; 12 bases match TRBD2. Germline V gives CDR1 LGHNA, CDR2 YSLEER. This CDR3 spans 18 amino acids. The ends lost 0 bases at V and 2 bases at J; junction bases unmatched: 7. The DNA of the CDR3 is TGCGCCAGCAGCCAAGATCGGGCTAGCGGGGGGGAACAAGAGACCCAGTACTTC. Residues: CASSQDRASGGEQETQYF.

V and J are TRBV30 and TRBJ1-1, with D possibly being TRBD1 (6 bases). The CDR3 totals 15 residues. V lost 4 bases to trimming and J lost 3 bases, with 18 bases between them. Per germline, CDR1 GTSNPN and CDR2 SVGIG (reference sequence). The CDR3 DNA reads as TGTGCCTGGACATTCGGGGGGCTGGGGGACACTGAAGCTTTCTTT. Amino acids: CAWTFGGLGDTEAFF.

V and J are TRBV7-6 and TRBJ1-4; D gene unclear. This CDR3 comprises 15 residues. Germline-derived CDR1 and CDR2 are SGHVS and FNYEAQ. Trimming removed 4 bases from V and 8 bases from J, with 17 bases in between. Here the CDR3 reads CASSSLAGYGEKLFF. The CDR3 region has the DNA TGTGCCAGCAGCTCTCTGGCCGGTTACGGGGAAAAACTGTTTTTT.

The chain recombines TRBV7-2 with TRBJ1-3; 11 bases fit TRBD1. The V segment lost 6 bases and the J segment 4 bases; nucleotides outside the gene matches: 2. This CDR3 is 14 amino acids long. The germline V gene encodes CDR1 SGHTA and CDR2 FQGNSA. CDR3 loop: CASRDRGLGNTIYF. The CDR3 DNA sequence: TGTGCCAGCAGGGACAGGGGGCTCGGAAACACCATATATTTT.

CDR3 bases: TGTGCCAGCAGCTTCCCGACAGCCGAGCAGTACTTC. Translated, it gives CASSFPTAEQYF. The rearrangement joins TRBV7-2 to TRBJ2-7, with D possibly TRBD1 on 5 matching bases. V lost 3 bases to trimming and J lost 6 bases, with 9 bases between them. Germline lookup yields CDR1 SGHTA and CDR2 FQGNSA. This CDR3 is built from 12 residues.

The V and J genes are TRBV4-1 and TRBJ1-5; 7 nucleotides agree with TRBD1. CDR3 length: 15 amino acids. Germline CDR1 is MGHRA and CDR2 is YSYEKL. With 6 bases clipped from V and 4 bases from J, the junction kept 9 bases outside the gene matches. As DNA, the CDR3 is TGCGCCAGCAGACTTCGACAGGGTCTTAATCAGCCCCAGCATTTT. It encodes CASRLRQGLNQPQHF.

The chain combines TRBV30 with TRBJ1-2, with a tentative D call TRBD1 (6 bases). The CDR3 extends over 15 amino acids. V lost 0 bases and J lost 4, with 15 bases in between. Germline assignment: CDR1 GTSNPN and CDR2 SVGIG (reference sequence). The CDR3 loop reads CAWSVQGLLGYGYTF. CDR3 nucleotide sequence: TGTGCCTGGAGTGTACAGGGTCTACTGGGCTATGGCTACACCTTC.

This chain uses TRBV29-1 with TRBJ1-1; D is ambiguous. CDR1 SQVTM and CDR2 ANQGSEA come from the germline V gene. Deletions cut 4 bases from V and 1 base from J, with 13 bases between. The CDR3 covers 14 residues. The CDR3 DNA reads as TGCAGCGTTGGAAGAGGGTTTGAGAACACTGAAGCTTTCTTT. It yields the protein CSVGRGFENTEAFF.

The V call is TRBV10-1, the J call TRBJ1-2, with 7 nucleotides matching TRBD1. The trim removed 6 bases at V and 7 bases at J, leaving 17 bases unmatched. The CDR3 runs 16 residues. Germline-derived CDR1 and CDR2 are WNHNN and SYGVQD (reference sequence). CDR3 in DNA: TGCGCCAGCAGGGACCCTGAGGGACAGCCCACCGGTGGCTACACCTTC. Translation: CASRDPEGQPTGGYTF.

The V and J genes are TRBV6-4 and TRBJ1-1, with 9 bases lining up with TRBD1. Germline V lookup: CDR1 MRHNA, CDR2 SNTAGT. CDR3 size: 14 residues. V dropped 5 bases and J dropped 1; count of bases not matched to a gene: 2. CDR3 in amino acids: CASSPGQGNTEAFF. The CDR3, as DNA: TGTGCCAGCAGTCCGGGACAGGGGAACACTGAAGCTTTCTTT.

The CDR3: CASSSDYEQYV. The CDR3 bases are TGTGCCAGCAGTTCCGACTACGAGCAGTACGTC. The gene calls are TRBV28 and TRBJ2-7; no clear D gene. Looked up from germline, CDR1 is MDHEN and CDR2 is SYDVKM. The CDR3 totals 11 residues. V dropped 4 bases and J dropped 3 bases, with 4 bases sitting between them.

The CDR3 here is CASSQDFRSGFDTGELFF. The CDR3 bases are TGTGCCAGCAGCCAAGATTTCAGATCAGGTTTCGACACCGGGGAGCTGTTTTTT. The chain is built from TRBV4-2 and TRBJ2-2; D remains unclear. This CDR3 has 18 amino acids. Germline V gives CDR1 LGHNA, CDR2 YNFKEQ. V dropped 0 bases and J dropped 3 bases, with 17 bases sitting between them.

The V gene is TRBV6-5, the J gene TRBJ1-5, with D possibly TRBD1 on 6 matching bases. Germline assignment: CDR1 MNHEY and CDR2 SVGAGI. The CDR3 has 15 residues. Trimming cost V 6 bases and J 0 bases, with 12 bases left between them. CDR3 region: CASRLRTDSNQPQHF. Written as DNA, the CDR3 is TGTGCCAGCAGGTTACGGACAGATAGCAATCAGCCCCAGCATTTT.

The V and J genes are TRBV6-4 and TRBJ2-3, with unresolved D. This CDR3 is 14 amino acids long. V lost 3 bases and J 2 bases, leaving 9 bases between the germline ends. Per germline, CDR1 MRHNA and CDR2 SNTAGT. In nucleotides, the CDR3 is TGTGCCAGCAGTGAAAGATCTATCACAGATACGCAGTATTTT. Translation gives CASSERSITDTQYF.

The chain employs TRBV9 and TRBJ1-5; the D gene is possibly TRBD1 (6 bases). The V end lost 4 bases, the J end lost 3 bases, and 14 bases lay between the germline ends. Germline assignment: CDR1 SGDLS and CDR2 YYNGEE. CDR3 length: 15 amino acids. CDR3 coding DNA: TGTGCCAGCAGCCCACAGGGATTTAACAATCAGCCCCAGCATTTT. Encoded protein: CASSPQGFNNQPQHF. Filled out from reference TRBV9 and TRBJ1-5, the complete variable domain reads DSGVTQTPKHLITATGQRVTLRCSPRSGDLSVYWYQQSLDQGLQFLIQYYNGEERAKGNILERFSAQQFPDLHSELNLSSLELGDSALYFCASSPQGFNNQPQHFGDGTRLSIL.

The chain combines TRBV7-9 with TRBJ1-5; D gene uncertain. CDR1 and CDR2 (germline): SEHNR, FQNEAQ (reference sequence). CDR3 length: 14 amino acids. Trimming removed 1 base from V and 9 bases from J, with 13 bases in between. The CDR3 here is CASSLDSSFRPQHF. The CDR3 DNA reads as TGTGCCAGCAGCTTAGATTCGTCCTTTCGGCCCCAGCATTTT.

CDR3 amino acids: CAWSVQGGKNIQYF. For the CDR3, the DNA is TGTGCCTGGAGTGTGCAGGGAGGCAAAAACATTCAGTACTTC. The chain has TRBV30 and TRBJ2-4; possible D gene TRBD2, 6 bases. V lost 0 bases and J lost 3, with 9 bases in between. CDR1 and CDR2 (germline): GTSNPN, SVGIG (reference sequence). This CDR3 comprises 14 residues.

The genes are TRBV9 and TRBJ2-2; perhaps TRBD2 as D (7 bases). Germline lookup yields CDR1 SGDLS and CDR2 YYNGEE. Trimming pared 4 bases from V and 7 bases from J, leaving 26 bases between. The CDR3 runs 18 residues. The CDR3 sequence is CASSRPGGGGGAGGELFF. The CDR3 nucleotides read TGTGCCAGCAGCCGCCCCGGTGGGGGTGGGGGGGCAGGCGGGGAGCTGTTTTTT.

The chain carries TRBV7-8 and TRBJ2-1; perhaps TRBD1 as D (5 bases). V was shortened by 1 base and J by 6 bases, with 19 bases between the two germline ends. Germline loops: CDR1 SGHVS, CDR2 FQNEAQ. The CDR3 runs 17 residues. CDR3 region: CASSLGGPSPTANEQFF. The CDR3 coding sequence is TGTGCCAGCAGCTTAGGGGGCCCCTCCCCCACTGCCAATGAGCAGTTCTTC.